This T cell receptor (beta chain) emerged from a study of beta chain features in type 1 diabetes. Study at large: The examined sorted cells totaled about 110 million across samples.

V lost 3 bases, J lost 5 bases, and 3 bases stayed unmatched. The CDR3 is 14 amino acids. CDR1 is KGHSH, CDR2 LQKENI, per germline. In this sample, this clone turned up a few times. The whole isolated RNA underwent reverse transcription, so sequencing captured expressed TCRB transcripts. The data were produced by immunoSEQ multiplex PCR, yet TCRdb's version contains in-frame clones alone and is incomplete. The sample includes about 150,000 clones, roughly 9% of them seen just once. The sample consisted of central memory CD4+ T cells from blood. V usage is TRBV18 and J usage is TRBJ1-4; 7 bases are shared with TRBD1. The receptor comes from a woman under 30 in good health. CDR3 in amino acids: CASSPGTANEKLFF. The CDR3 nucleotides read TGTGCCAGCTCACCCGGGACAGCGAATGAAAAACTGTTTTTT.